Listed below are T cell receptor beta chains from one sample, sequenced in a study of PD-L1 blockade in urothelial cancer. Assay: immunoSEQ multiplex PCR; the TCRdb copy retains only in-frame clones and omits some. This table holds tens of thousands of clones, approximately 75% found once. This sample comprised PBMCs, obtained around atezolizumab (anti-PD-L1) treatment. These receptors were obtained from a man aged 70 or older with urothelial cancer. CDR3s include the opening cysteine and the closing phenylalanine or tryptophan. The D gene is left open where the match is weak. The size of a clone is reported for some rows only, either as once, few or many, or as a class for expanded clones.

D gene: NA
clone size: NA
J gene: TRBJ1-5
V gene: TRBV6-1
CDR3 protein: CASSEAGGGASNQPQHF
CDR3 DNA: TGTGCCAGCAGTGAAGCCGGAGGGGGGGCTAGCAATCAGCCCCAGCATTTT

D gene: NA
clone size: NA
J gene: TRBJ2-7
V gene: TRBV7-8
CDR3 protein: CASSQTSYEQYF
CDR3 DNA: TGTGCCAGCAGCCAGACATCCTACGAGCAGTACTTC

D gene: NA
clone size: NA
J gene: TRBJ1-1
V gene: TRBV28
CDR3 protein: CASSFSSLGAQTEAFF
CDR3 DNA: TGTGCCAGCAGTTTCTCTAGTTTGGGGGCGCAGACTGAAGCTTTCTTT

D gene: NA
clone size: once
J gene: TRBJ2-7
V gene: TRBV28
CDR3 protein: CASIQGGSYEQYF
CDR3 DNA: TGTGCCAGCATTCAAGGAGGGTCCTACGAGCAGTACTTC

D gene: NA
clone size: NA
J gene: TRBJ1-3
V gene: TRBV6-1
CDR3 protein: CASSEYQGTVRNTIYF
CDR3 DNA: TGTGCCAGCAGTGAATACCAGGGGACGGTGAGGAACACCATATATTTT

D gene: TRBD1
clone size: NA
J gene: TRBJ2-2
V gene: TRBV6-1
CDR3 protein: CASSTGGKTGELFF
CDR3 DNA: TGTGCCAGCAGCACAGGGGGCAAGACCGGGGAGCTGTTTTTT

D gene: NA
clone size: few
J gene: TRBJ2-3
V gene: TRBV29-1
CDR3 protein: CSVEGWEATDTQYF
CDR3 DNA: TGCAGCGTTGAAGGGTGGGAGGCAACAGATACGCAGTATTTT

D gene: NA
clone size: NA
J gene: TRBJ1-2
V gene: TRBV7-9
CDR3 protein: CASSSSSEGYTF
CDR3 DNA: TGTGCCAGCAGCTCTAGTTCGGAAGGCTACACCTTC

D gene: NA
clone size: few
J gene: TRBJ2-7
V gene: TRBV5-4
CDR3 protein: CASSLDPDGRNEF
CDR3 DNA: TGTGCCAGCAGCTTGGATCCGGATGGGAGGAATGAGTTC

D gene: TRBD1
clone size: NA
J gene: TRBJ1-1
V gene: TRBV19
CDR3 protein: CASRLRDRGKLNTEAFF
CDR3 DNA: TGTGCCAGTAGGCTACGGGACAGGGGGAAACTGAACACTGAAGCTTTCTTT

D gene: NA
clone size: once
J gene: TRBJ2-3
V gene: TRBV5-1
CDR3 protein: CASSLEFLITDTQYF
CDR3 DNA: TGCGCCAGCAGCTTGGAATTTCTTATTACAGATACGCAGTATTTT

D gene: NA
clone size: NA
J gene: TRBJ2-7
V gene: TRBV6-5
CDR3 protein: CASRETQGSYEQYF
CDR3 DNA: TGTGCCAGCAGGGAGACTCAGGGTTCCTACGAGCAGTACTTC

D gene: TRBD1
clone size: NA
J gene: TRBJ2-2
V gene: TRBV9
CDR3 protein: CASRGQVNTGELFF
CDR3 DNA: TGTGCCAGCAGGGGACAGGTGAACACCGGGGAGCTGTTTTTT

D gene: NA
clone size: once
J gene: TRBJ1-1
V gene: TRBV4-3
CDR3 protein: CASRPVGGTEAFF
CDR3 DNA: TGCGCCAGCAGACCTGTGGGGGGAACTGAAGCTTTCTTT

D gene: TRBD2
clone size: few
J gene: TRBJ2-2
V gene: TRBV19
CDR3 protein: CASSFSGKTTGELFF
CDR3 DNA: TGTGCCAGTAGCTTTAGCGGGAAGACCACCGGGGAGCTGTTTTTT

D gene: TRBD1
clone size: NA
J gene: TRBJ1-3
V gene: TRBV9
CDR3 protein: CASSRGQGQNTIYF
CDR3 DNA: TGTGCCAGCAGCAGAGGACAGGGGCAAAACACCATATATTTT